Below are 26 T cell receptor beta chains sequenced from a single sample in a study of shared clonotypes between healthy human individuals (dated by TCRdb to about 2020). CD8 naive samples consisted of CD45RO-negative cells that were positively selected for CCR7, yielding a CD45RA+CCR7+ population without TemRA cells. Library generation was performed with the immunoSEQ multiplex PCR assay. TCRdb took over this immuneACCESS table, retaining in-frame rearrangements with V and J assigned. Such tables are incomplete; in checked studies, under half of the missing clones stem from an unresolved V gene, and the remainder is unexplained. This sample has roughly 2.1 million clones in its table, and roughly 91% of those were observed once. The top ten clones comprise under 2% of the sample. The specimen sequenced was naive CD8+ T cells from PBMCs. The meaning of the sample's cell subset or site label: CD45RA+CCR7+. These receptors were collected from a man between 18 and 35 years old in good health. Some clones in this sample may be carry-over from other donors' samples.

This chain uses TRBV4-1 with TRBJ2-7; tentatively, D is TRBD1 (6 bases). Germline V gene lookup returns CDR1 MGHRA and CDR2 YSYEKL. V lost 3 bases, J lost 1 base, and 19 bases lay in between. The CDR3 totals 17 residues. For the CDR3, the DNA is TGCGCCAGCAGCCATCCCGAATCGGGGACACCGTCCTACGAGCAGTACTTC. This sequence encodes CASSHPESGTPSYEQYF.

The chain combines TRBV19 with TRBJ2-1; 8 bases are shared with TRBD1. Germline V gene data show CDR1 as LNHDA and CDR2 as SQIVND (reference sequence). This CDR3 region has 16 residues. Germline trimming cut 5 bases from V and 4 bases from J; bases unmatched to any gene: 10. CDR3 in DNA: TGTGCCAGTAGTCTCTATCCGGGACAGGTTTACAATGAGCAGTTCTTC. Its translation: CASSLYPGQVYNEQFF.

This clone was detected only a few times. Within the sample, other DNA sequences also encode this same CDR3. V gene TRBV7-9 combines with J gene TRBJ1-5; 7 positions match TRBD1. Germline values: CDR1 SEHNR, CDR2 FQNEAQ (reference sequence). The CDR3 is 15 residues long. The trim removed 3 bases at V and 3 bases at J, leaving 5 bases unmatched. CDR3 in DNA: TGTGCCAGCAGCTTGGGAACAGGGGTCAATCAGCCCCAGCATTTT. Residues: CASSLGTGVNQPQHF.

V usage is TRBV25-1 and J usage is TRBJ1-4; no firm D call. In germline, CDR1 is MGHDK, CDR2 SYGVNS. V lost 2 bases, J lost 5 bases, and 15 bases lay in between. This CDR3 is built from 16 residues. The CDR3 spells CASSEATEGLNEKLFF. CDR3 nucleotide sequence: TGTGCCAGCAGTGAAGCAACGGAAGGGTTGAATGAAAAACTGTTTTTT.

J is TRBJ2-7 and V is TRBV27; perhaps D is TRBD1 or TRBD2 (6 bases each). This CDR3 contains 12 residues. Trimming pared 4 bases from V and 5 bases from J, leaving 9 bases between. CDR1 MNHEY and CDR2 SMNVEV come from the germline V gene (reference sequence). CDR3 bases: TGTGCCAGCAGTTACGGGGGCAACGAGCAGTACTTC. This sequence encodes CASSYGGNEQYF.

The rearrangement uses TRBV5-4 and TRBJ2-5; D is undetermined. The germline gives CDR1 SGHNT, CDR2 YYREEE (reference sequence). V lost 0 bases and J lost 5, with 8 bases in between. This CDR3 contains 13 residues. The CDR3 DNA is TGTGCCAGCAGCTTGGACCCCTTGGAGACCCAGTACTTC. This codes for CASSLDPLETQYF. Combining the CDR3 with reference TRBV5-4 and TRBJ2-5 gives the whole variable domain ETGVTQSPTHLIKTRGQQVTLRCSSQSGHNTVSWYQQALGQGPQFIFQYYREEENGRGNFPPRFSGLQFPNYSSELNVNALELDDSALYLCASSLDPLETQYFGPGTRLLVL.

The rearrangement links TRBV7-9 to TRBJ2-5, with 7 positions matching TRBD1. The CDR3 has 14 residues. CDR1 is SEHNR, CDR2 FQNEAQ, per germline (reference sequence). The J segment lost 3 bases and the V segment lost 5 bases, leaving 6 bases of the junction unmatched. CDR3 DNA: TGTGCCAGCAGCCATTCAGGGGGAGAAGAGACCCAGTACTTC. Encoded protein: CASSHSGGEETQYF.

The chain employs TRBV27 and TRBJ2-1; D is unclear. The CDR3 is made up of 13 amino acids. V was cut by 3 bases and J by 6 bases, with 9 bases left in between. CDR1 and CDR2 (germline): MNHEY, SMNVEV (reference sequence). The CDR3 coding sequence is TGTGCCAGCAGTTTGTTCCCTAGCAATGAGCAGTTCTTC. Protein product: CASSLFPSNEQFF.

The chain employs TRBV9 and TRBJ2-7; TRBD1 matches at 8 bases. Germline CDR1 reads SGDLS; CDR2 reads YYNGEE. CDR3 length: 14 residues. With V trimmed by 3 bases and J by 5 bases, 7 bases remained unmatched. The CDR3 is CASSAGRGQDEQYF. CDR3 coding DNA: TGTGCCAGCAGCGCCGGCAGGGGGCAAGACGAGCAGTACTTC.

The gene calls are TRBV27 and TRBJ2-7; the D is unclear. Looked up from germline, CDR1 is MNHEY and CDR2 is SMNVEV (reference sequence). The ends were cut back, 4 bases at V and 6 bases at J, with 13 bases in the middle. The CDR3 consists of 13 residues. CDR3 sequence (DNA): TGTGCCAGCAGTTGGCAGCGTTCTGGCGAGCAGTACTTC. As protein: CASSWQRSGEQYF.

The chain combines TRBV5-6 with TRBJ2-1; D is undetermined. V was pared by 3 bases and J by 10 bases, with 14 bases between. The CDR3 extends over 13 amino acids. CDR1 is SGHDT, CDR2 YYEEEE, per germline. The DNA for the CDR3 is TGTGCCAGCAGCTCCCTTCGCACCTGGGAGCAGTTCTTC. This gives the protein CASSSLRTWEQFF.

This chain uses TRBV6-6 with TRBJ2-7; D is ambiguous. This CDR3 spans 13 amino acids. CDR1 MNHNY and CDR2 SVGAGI come from the germline V gene (reference sequence). V lost 2 bases, J lost 0 bases, and 5 bases lay in between. DNA of the CDR3: TGTGCCAGCAGTTACACCTCCTCCTACGAGCAGTACTTC. This sequence encodes CASSYTSSYEQYF.

V gene TRBV19 combines with J gene TRBJ1-1; D call uncertain. V lost 11 bases and J lost 3, with 19 bases in between. In germline, CDR1 is LNHDA, CDR2 SQIVND (reference sequence). This CDR3 has 14 residues. This chain's CDR3 is CASSPTRAYTEAFF. CDR3 DNA sequence: TGTGCCTCGTCCCCTACCCGGGCATACACTGAAGCTTTCTTT.

This clone came up a few times. The chain recombines TRBV27 with TRBJ1-2; 8 nucleotides agree with TRBD1. Losses at the gene ends were 5 bases for V and 3 bases for J; bases not matched to a gene: 5. The germline CDR1 and CDR2 sequences are MNHEY and SMNVEV (reference sequence). The CDR3 runs to 14 residues. The DNA of the CDR3 is TGTGCCAGCAGTCCCAGGGGGCCTGACTATGGCTACACCTTC. It yields the protein CASSPRGPDYGYTF.

The rearrangement links TRBV15 to TRBJ1-2; 11 nucleotides line up with TRBD1. The germline V gene has CDR1 LNHNV and CDR2 YYDKDF (reference sequence). V lost 0 bases, J lost 7 bases, and 4 bases stayed unmatched. CDR3 length equals 15 residues. The CDR3 DNA reads as TGTGCCACCAGCAGAGATGGACAGGGGGCGCGTGGCTACACCTTC. Its translation: CATSRDGQGARGYTF.

The chain couples TRBV5-1 to TRBJ1-3, with D uncertain. Trimming removed 3 bases at V and 4 bases at J, with 8 bases between. The length of the CDR3 is 13 residues. The germline gives CDR1 SGHRS, CDR2 YFSETQ. The CDR3 sequence: CASSSNGGNTIYF. As DNA, the CDR3 is TGCGCCAGCAGCTCTAACGGGGGAAACACCATATATTTT. Full variable domain (remainder filled in from reference TRBV5-1 and TRBJ1-3): KAGVTQTPRYLIKTRGQQVTLSCSPISGHRSVSWYQQTPGQGLQFLFEYFSETQRNKGNFPGRFSGRQFSNSRSEMNVSTLELGDSALYLCASSSNGGNTIYFGEGSWLTVV.

The V and J genes are TRBV27 and TRBJ2-1, with a possible D match to TRBD1 (5 bases). Germline CDR1 and CDR2: MNHEY and SMNVEV (reference sequence). V gave up 5 bases and J gave up 6 bases, with 20 bases separating them. The CDR3 spans 16 residues. CDR3 sequence reads: CASSVRTDLGPNEQFF. CDR3 coding DNA: TGTGCCAGCAGTGTCCGAACAGATCTGGGGCCCAATGAGCAGTTCTTC.

The chain employs TRBV10-3 and TRBJ2-4; 10 positions agree with TRBD2. CDR3 length: 17 residues. Germline CDR1 ENHRY, CDR2 SYGVKD. J gave up 5 bases and V 2 bases, and 9 bases lay outside the gene matches. The CDR3 loop reads CAISENTLAGAENIQYF. In nucleotides, the CDR3 is TGTGCCATCAGTGAGAACACCCTAGCGGGAGCGGAAAACATTCAGTACTTC.

The J gene is TRBJ2-7, the V gene TRBV19; 9 bases match TRBD1. J gave up 2 bases and V 5 bases, and 7 bases lay outside the gene matches. This CDR3 contains 15 residues. Per the germline V gene, CDR1 is LNHDA and CDR2 is SQIVND (reference sequence). The CDR3 loop is CASSGSDRGAYEQYF. The CDR3 nucleotides read TGTGCCAGTAGTGGATCGGACAGGGGAGCCTACGAGCAGTACTTC.

Note on this clone: The same CDR3 is also encoded by other DNA sequences in this sample. The chain joins TRBV27 to TRBJ2-7, with 13 nucleotides matching TRBD2. Unmatched junction bases numbered 1, after V lost 2 bases and J lost 6 bases. CDR1 MNHEY and CDR2 SMNVEV come from the germline V gene (reference sequence). The CDR3 sequence is 14 residues long. For the CDR3, the DNA is TGTGCCAGCAGTTTAAGACTAGCGGGAGGCGAGCAGTACTTC. This translates into CASSLRLAGGEQYF.

This chain connects TRBV7-9 to TRBJ1-1; TRBD1 might be the D (5 bases). The V gene's germline CDR1 is SEHNR and CDR2 FQNEAQ (reference sequence). V was shortened by 5 bases and J by 6 bases, with 10 bases between the two germline ends. The CDR3 loop spans 12 amino acids. Written as DNA, the CDR3 is TGTGCCAGCAGCATCGGACAAGCTGAAGCTTTCTTT. This translates into CASSIGQAEAFF.

The chain has TRBV11-2 and TRBJ2-5, with 8 bases matching TRBD1. CDR3 length equals 15 residues. V was pared by 5 bases and J by 5 bases, with 10 bases of the junction left unmatched. The germline V gene encodes CDR1 SGHAT and CDR2 FQNNGV. This CDR3 reads CASSPRTGPPETQYF. The CDR3 DNA is TGTGCCAGCAGCCCTCGGACAGGGCCGCCGGAGACCCAGTACTTC.

The rearrangement uses TRBV2 and TRBJ2-7; 9 nucleotides match TRBD2. The ends lost 4 bases at V and 2 bases at J; junction bases unmatched: 3. The CDR3 runs to 14 residues. CDR1 is SNHLY and CDR2 is FYNNEI in the germline V gene. The CDR3 DNA sequence: TGTGCCAGCAGTGTCGCGGGAGGGCCCTACGAGCAGTACTTC. This codes for CASSVAGGPYEQYF. Together with reference TRBV2 and TRBJ2-7, the CDR3 gives the full variable domain: EPEVTQTPSHQVTQMGQEVILRCVPISNHLYFYWYRQILGQKVEFLVSFYNNEISEKSEIFDDQFSVERPDGSNFTLKIRSTKLEDSAMYFCASSVAGGPYEQYFGPGTRLTVT.

The chain links TRBV11-2 to TRBJ2-5; the match to TRBD1 covers 9 bases. The CDR3 totals 16 residues. The germline V gene has CDR1 SGHAT and CDR2 FQNNGV. J gave up 3 bases and V 2 bases, and 7 bases lay outside the gene matches. The CDR3 spells CASSLNRDRVEETQYF. Written as DNA, the CDR3 is TGTGCCAGCAGCTTAAATCGGGACAGGGTCGAAGAGACCCAGTACTTC. The full variable domain, completed using reference TRBV11-2 and TRBJ2-5, is EAGVAQSPRYKIIEKRQSVAFWCNPISGHATLYWYQQILGQGPKLLIQFQNNGVVDDSQLPKDRFSAERLKGVDSTLKIQPAKLEDSAVYLCASSLNRDRVEETQYFGPGTRLLVL.

The rearrangement uses TRBV28 and TRBJ2-7, with 8 bases that match TRBD1. Germline V gives CDR1 MDHEN, CDR2 SYDVKM. V dropped 6 bases and J dropped 4; count of bases not matched to a gene: 11. CDR3 size: 15 residues. CDR3 sequence (DNA): TGTGCCAGCAGACCCCGGGGGACAGGCGCTTACGAGCAGTACTTC. The encoded protein is CASRPRGTGAYEQYF.

This chain links TRBV19 with TRBJ1-3; 7 bases are a match to TRBD1. After removal of 4 bases from V and 0 bases from J, the junction contained 6 bases not matched to a gene. The germline CDR1 and CDR2 sequences are LNHDA and SQIVND (reference sequence). CDR3 length: 16 amino acids. For the CDR3, the DNA is TGTGCCAGTAGTACGCTTACAGGGGACTCTGGAAACACCATATATTTT. Its protein product is CASSTLTGDSGNTIYF. The variable domain in full, with the rest retrieved from reference TRBV19 and TRBJ1-3, is DGGITQSPKYLFRKEGQNVTLSCEQNLNHDAMYWYRQDPGQGLRLIYYSQIVNDFQKGDIAEGYSVSREKKESFPLTVTSAQKNPTAFYLCASSTLTGDSGNTIYFGEGSWLTVV.